These 18 T cell receptor beta chains share one sample of origin, sequenced in a study of Ad26.COV2.S vaccination and SARS-CoV-2 variants. This table comes from immunoSEQ multiplex PCR, and its TCRdb copy is limited to in-frame clones, with some not included. This table holds about 410,000 clones, about 90% found once. Specified treatment: roughly 19 received Ad26.COV2.S at low or high dose, single or two shots; 5 received placebo; per-sample allocation not given. Samples were taken on day 63 after the first vaccine or placebo injection. This specimen was peripheral blood, taken in a trial of Ad26.COV2.S vaccine versus placebo. These receptors originate from a person between 18 and 65 years old who received the Ad26.COV2.S COVID-19 vaccine or a placebo.

This clone was observed a single time. CDR3 sequence reads: CASSRLQGAGGELFF. The CDR3 nucleotides are TGCGCCAGCAGCCGCCTACAGGGGGCTGGCGGGGAGCTGTTTTTT. This sequence joins TRBV4-1 and TRBJ2-2; TRBD1 matches 9 bases. The V and J ends lost 4 bases and 7 bases, in that order; junction bases with no gene match: 7. This CDR3 comprises 15 residues. CDR1 MGHRA and CDR2 YSYEKL come from the germline V gene.

The chain links TRBV19 to TRBJ1-1; TRBD1 agrees at 7 bases. The CDR3 is made up of 14 amino acids. V dropped 6 bases and J dropped 2; count of bases not matched to a gene: 6. Germline assignment: CDR1 LNHDA and CDR2 SQIVND (reference sequence). Here the CDR3 reads CASRTGTDNTEAFF. The CDR3 DNA reads TGTGCCAGTAGAACCGGGACAGACAACACTGAAGCTTTCTTT.

This sequence joins TRBV6-5 and TRBJ2-7, with 8 bases matching TRBD1. The V segment lost 4 bases and the J segment 3 bases; nucleotides outside the gene matches: 2. Germline CDR1 MNHEY, CDR2 SVGAGI. This CDR3 has 13 residues. The CDR3 spells CASSWGQDYEQYF. The DNA of the CDR3 is TGTGCCAGCAGTTGGGGACAGGACTACGAGCAGTACTTC.

J is TRBJ2-3 and V is TRBV10-3, with TRBD2 matching 7 bases. Looked up from germline, CDR1 is ENHRY and CDR2 is SYGVKD. The CDR3 covers 14 residues. Trimming at V came to 8 bases and at J to 2 bases, leaving 7 bases not matched to a gene. CDR3 in amino acids: CAIGSGDLTDTQYF. The DNA of the CDR3 is TGTGCCATCGGAAGCGGGGACCTCACAGATACGCAGTATTTT.

J is TRBJ2-5 and V is TRBV6-5; the D gene is possibly TRBD2 (5 bases). The V end lost 6 bases, the J end lost 6 bases, and 17 bases lay between the germline ends. Germline loops: CDR1 MNHEY, CDR2 SVGAGI. This CDR3 is 14 amino acids long. The CDR3 coding sequence is TGTGCCAGCAGCCCAGTGGGGAGCACACAGACCCAGTACTTC. Protein product: CASSPVGSTQTQYF.

The chain uses TRBV6-2 or TRBV6-3 and TRBJ2-1; 10 positions agree with TRBD2. J gave up 7 bases and V 6 bases, and 9 bases lay outside the gene matches. CDR1 is MNHEY and CDR2 is SVGEGT in the germline V gene. The CDR3 is made up of 15 amino acids. In DNA form, the CDR3 reads TGTGCCAGCAGCCCAGCGGGGGGGCCAGGAAATGAGCAGTTCTTC. This encodes CASSPAGGPGNEQFF.

The chain employs TRBV7-2 and TRBJ1-3; D gene ambiguous. Per the germline V gene, CDR1 is SGHTA and CDR2 is FQGNSA. The CDR3 length is 15 residues. V was trimmed by 2 bases and J by 4 bases, leaving 12 bases between them. The CDR3 nucleotides are TGTGCCAGCAGCTTACTCCGTTCTGGGGGAAACACCATATATTTT. It specifies CASSLLRSGGNTIYF.

This rearrangement joins TRBV19 to TRBJ1-1; maybe TRBD1 (6 bases). V dropped 8 bases and J dropped 2 bases, with 18 bases sitting between them. The CDR3 is made up of 15 amino acids. Germline lookup yields CDR1 LNHDA and CDR2 SQIVND (reference sequence). The CDR3 spells CASQWSTGLNTEAFF. CDR3 sequence (DNA): TGTGCCAGTCAATGGTCGACAGGTTTAAACACTGAAGCTTTCTTT.

This clone was found once. This chain connects TRBV6-2 or TRBV6-3 to TRBJ2-6; no definite D call. V was cut by 2 bases and J by 2 bases, with 10 bases left in between. This CDR3 is built from 16 residues. Germline CDR1 MNHEY, CDR2 SVGEGT. The CDR3 region has the DNA TGTGCCAGCAGTTACGAGTTGTCTGCTGGGGCCAACGTCCTGACTTTC. It is translated as CASSYELSAGANVLTF.

This chain uses TRBV11-3 with TRBJ1-6; D unclear. This CDR3 comprises 17 residues. Trimming took 0 bases from V and 1 from J, leaving 10 bases between them. The germline CDR1 and CDR2 sequences are SGHNT and YENEEA. The CDR3 is CASSLDASESYNSPLHF. The CDR3 DNA is TGTGCCAGCAGCTTAGATGCTTCAGAGTCCTATAATTCACCCCTCCACTTT.

The chain recombines TRBV5-1 with TRBJ1-2; D unclear. Germline CDR1 and CDR2: SGHRS and YFSETQ. The CDR3 is made up of 15 amino acids. Trimming took off 4 bases at V and 4 bases at J, with 17 bases between the two ends. Written as DNA, the CDR3 is TGCGCCAGCAGCATTGGATACAGTTCCCCCTATGGCTACACCTTC. Residues: CASSIGYSSPYGYTF.

This chain joins TRBV4-3 and TRBJ2-3, with D perhaps being TRBD1 or TRBD2 (6 bases each). Trimming cost V 0 bases and J 4 bases, with 23 bases left between them. The length of the CDR3 is 19 residues. Germline V gene data show CDR1 as LGHNA and CDR2 as YSLEER. The CDR3 DNA reads as TGCGCCAGCAGCCAAGATAAAGGGGGGCCACAGAGTGGCGCAGATACGCAGTATTTT. As protein: CASSQDKGGPQSGADTQYF.

The CDR3 region has the DNA TGTGCCAGCAGCTTAGCCATTTCCTACGAGCAGTACTTC. Encoded protein: CASSLAISYEQYF. The chain employs TRBV7-9 and TRBJ2-7, with unresolved D. The CDR3 is 13 amino acids. Germline V lookup: CDR1 SEHNR, CDR2 FQNEAQ (reference sequence). V was cut by 0 bases and J by 1 base, with 4 bases left in between.

The chain carries TRBV5-1 and TRBJ2-5, with D unclear. Trimming cost V 0 bases and J 5 bases, with 14 bases left between them. Looked up from germline, CDR1 is SGHRS and CDR2 is YFSETQ. CDR3 length: 15 amino acids. The CDR3: CASSLASQDPETQYF. The CDR3 DNA sequence: TGCGCCAGCAGCTTGGCGTCCCAGGACCCGGAGACCCAGTACTTC.

CDR3 DNA sequence: TGTGCCAGCTTAGGGACTAGCGGCACAGATACGCAGTATTTT. Translation: CASLGTSGTDTQYF. V gene TRBV28 combines with J gene TRBJ2-3; 10 nucleotides line up with TRBD2. J was trimmed by 1 base and V by 8 bases; bases with no gene match: 3. Looked up from germline, CDR1 is MDHEN and CDR2 is SYDVKM. This CDR3 has 14 residues.

The chain joins TRBV4-1 to TRBJ2-7; 14 bases fit TRBD2. Germline V gives CDR1 MGHRA, CDR2 YSYEKL. The J segment lost 3 bases and the V segment lost 3 bases, leaving 4 bases of the junction unmatched. The CDR3 extends over 16 amino acids. The DNA for the CDR3 is TGCGCCAGCAGCCAGGGGACTAGCGGGGGATTCTACGAGCAGTACTTC. Translating gives CASSQGTSGGFYEQYF.

This chain uses TRBV10-3 with TRBJ2-7, with a possible D match to TRBD2 (6 bases). There are 16 residues in the CDR3. Germline loops: CDR1 ENHRY, CDR2 SYGVKD. The germline V and J ends were trimmed by 10 bases and 3 bases, with 25 bases remaining between them. CDR3 amino acids: CATDNPGTLGGYEQYF. The CDR3 DNA reads TGTGCCACTGACAACCCCGGGACCCTGGGGGGCTACGAGCAGTACTTC.

This chain links TRBV10-1 with TRBJ2-3; possible D gene TRBD1, 6 bases. V lost 3 bases to trimming and J lost 2 bases, with 12 bases between them. CDR1 and CDR2 (germline): WNHNN, SYGVQD (reference sequence). CDR3 size: 15 residues. CDR3 region: CASSDHGQYTDTQYF. The CDR3 DNA reads as TGCGCCAGCAGTGACCACGGACAGTACACAGATACGCAGTATTTT.